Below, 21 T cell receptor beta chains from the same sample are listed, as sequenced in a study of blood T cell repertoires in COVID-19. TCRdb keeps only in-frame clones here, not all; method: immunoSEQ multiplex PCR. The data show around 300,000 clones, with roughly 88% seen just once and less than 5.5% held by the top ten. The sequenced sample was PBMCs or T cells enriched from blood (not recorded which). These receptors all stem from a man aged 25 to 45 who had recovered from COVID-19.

The CDR3 protein is CASSFGGENSPLHF. Written as DNA, the CDR3 is TGCGCCAGCAGCTTTGGAGGGGAAAATTCACCCCTCCACTTT. The chain links TRBV5-1 to TRBJ1-6; D is possibly TRBD1 (5 bases). V dropped 2 bases and J dropped 7 bases, with 10 bases sitting between them. This CDR3 region has 14 residues. CDR1 SGHRS and CDR2 YFSETQ come from the germline V gene.

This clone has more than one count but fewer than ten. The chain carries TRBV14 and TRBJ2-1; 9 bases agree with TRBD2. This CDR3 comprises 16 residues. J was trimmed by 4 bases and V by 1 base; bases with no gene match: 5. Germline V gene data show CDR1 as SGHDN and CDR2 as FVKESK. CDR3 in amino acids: CASSQVWRGGYNEQFF. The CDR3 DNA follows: TGTGCCAGCAGCCAAGTATGGCGGGGGGGATACAATGAGCAGTTCTTC.

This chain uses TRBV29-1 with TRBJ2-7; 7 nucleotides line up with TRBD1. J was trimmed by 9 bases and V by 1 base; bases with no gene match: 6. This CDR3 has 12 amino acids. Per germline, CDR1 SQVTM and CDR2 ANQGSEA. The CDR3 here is CSVEVRGLGQYF. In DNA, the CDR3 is TGCAGCGTTGAAGTCAGGGGGTTGGGGCAGTACTTC.

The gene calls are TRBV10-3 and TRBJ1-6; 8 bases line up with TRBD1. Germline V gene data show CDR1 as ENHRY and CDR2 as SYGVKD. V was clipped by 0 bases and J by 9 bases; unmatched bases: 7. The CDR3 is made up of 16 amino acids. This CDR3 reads CAISESLTQGGSPLHF. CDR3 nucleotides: TGTGCCATCAGTGAGTCTTTAACACAGGGGGGTTCACCCCTCCACTTT.

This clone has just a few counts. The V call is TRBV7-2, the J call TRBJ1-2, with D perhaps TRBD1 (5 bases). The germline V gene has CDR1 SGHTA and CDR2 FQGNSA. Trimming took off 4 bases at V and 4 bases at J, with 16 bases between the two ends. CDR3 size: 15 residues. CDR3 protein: CASSSQRGAGYGYTF. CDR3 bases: TGTGCCAGCAGCTCCCAGCGTGGGGCCGGCTATGGCTACACCTTC.

The CDR3 here is CASSLVGGQPSTDTQYF. CDR3 nucleotide sequence: TGTGCCAGCAGCTTAGTAGGGGGACAGCCTAGCACAGATACGCAGTATTTT. The rearrangement uses TRBV7-6 and TRBJ2-3; TRBD1 matches at 7 bases. The length of the CDR3 is 17 residues. CDR1 SGHVS and CDR2 FNYEAQ come from the germline V gene. V lost 1 base, J lost 0 bases, and 7 bases stayed unmatched. Full variable domain (outside the CDR3, taken from reference TRBV7-6 and TRBJ2-3): GAGVSQSPRYKVTKRGQDVALRCDPISGHVSLYWYRQALGQGPEFLTYFNYEAQQDKSGLPNDRFSAERPEGSISTLTIQRTEQRDSAMYRCASSLVGGQPSTDTQYFGPGTRLTVL.

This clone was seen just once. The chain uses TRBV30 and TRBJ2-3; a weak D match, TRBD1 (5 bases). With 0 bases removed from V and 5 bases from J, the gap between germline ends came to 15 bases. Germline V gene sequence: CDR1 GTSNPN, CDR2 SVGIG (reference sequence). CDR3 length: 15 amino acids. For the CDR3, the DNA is TGTGCCTGGAGTGTGGGCCAGGGTCACAGAGATACGCAGTATTTT. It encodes CAWSVGQGHRDTQYF.

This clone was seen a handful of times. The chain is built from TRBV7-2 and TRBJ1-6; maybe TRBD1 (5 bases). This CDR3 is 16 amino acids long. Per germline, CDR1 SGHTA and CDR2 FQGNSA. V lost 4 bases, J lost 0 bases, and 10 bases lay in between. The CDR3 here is CASSYRQSSYNSPLHF. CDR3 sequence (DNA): TGTGCCAGCAGCTACCGACAGAGCTCCTATAATTCACCCCTCCACTTT. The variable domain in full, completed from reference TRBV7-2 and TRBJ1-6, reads GAGVSQSPSNKVTEKGKDVELRCDPISGHTALYWYRQSLGQGLEFLIYFQGNSAPDKSGLPSDRFSAERTGGSVSTLTIQRTQQEDSAVYLCASSYRQSSYNSPLHFGNGTRLTVT.

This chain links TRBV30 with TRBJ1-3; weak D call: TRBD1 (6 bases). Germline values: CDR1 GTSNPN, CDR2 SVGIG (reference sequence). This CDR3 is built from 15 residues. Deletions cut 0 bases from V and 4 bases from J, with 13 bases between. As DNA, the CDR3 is TGTGCCTGGAGTGTTTTCGGGACACAGGGAAACACCATATATTTT. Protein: CAWSVFGTQGNTIYF.

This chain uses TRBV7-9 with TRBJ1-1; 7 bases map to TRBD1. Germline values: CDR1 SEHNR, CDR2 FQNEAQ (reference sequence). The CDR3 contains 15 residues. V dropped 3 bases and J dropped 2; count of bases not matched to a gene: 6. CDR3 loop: CASSFGTAINTEAFF. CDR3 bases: TGTGCCAGCAGCTTTGGGACAGCTATAAACACTGAAGCTTTCTTT.

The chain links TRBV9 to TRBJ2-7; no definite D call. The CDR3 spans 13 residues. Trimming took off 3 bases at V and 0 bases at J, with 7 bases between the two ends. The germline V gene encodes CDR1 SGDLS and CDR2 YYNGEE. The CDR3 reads CASSASSSYEQYF. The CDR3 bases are TGTGCCAGCAGCGCCTCGAGCTCCTACGAGCAGTACTTC.

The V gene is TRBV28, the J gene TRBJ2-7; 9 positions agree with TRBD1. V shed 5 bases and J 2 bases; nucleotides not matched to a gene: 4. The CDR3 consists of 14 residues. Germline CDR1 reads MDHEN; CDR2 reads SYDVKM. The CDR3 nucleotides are TGTGCCAGCAGTGTAGACAGGGGGACCTACGAGCAGTACTTC. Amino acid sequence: CASSVDRGTYEQYF.

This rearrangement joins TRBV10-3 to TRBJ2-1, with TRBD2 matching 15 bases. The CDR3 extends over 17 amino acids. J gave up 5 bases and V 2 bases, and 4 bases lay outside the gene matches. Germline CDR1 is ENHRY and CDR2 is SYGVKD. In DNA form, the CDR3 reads TGTGCCATCAGTGAGCTACGGACTAGCGGGGGGGACAATGAGCAGTTCTTC. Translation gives CAISELRTSGGDNEQFF.

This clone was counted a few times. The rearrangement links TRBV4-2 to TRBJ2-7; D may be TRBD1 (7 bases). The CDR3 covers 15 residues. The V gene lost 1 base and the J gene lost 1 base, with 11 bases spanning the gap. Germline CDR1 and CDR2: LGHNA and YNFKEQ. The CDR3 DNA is TGTGCCAGCAGCCAAGCGGAGGGACAGTCCTACGAGCAGTACTTC. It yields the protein CASSQAEGQSYEQYF.

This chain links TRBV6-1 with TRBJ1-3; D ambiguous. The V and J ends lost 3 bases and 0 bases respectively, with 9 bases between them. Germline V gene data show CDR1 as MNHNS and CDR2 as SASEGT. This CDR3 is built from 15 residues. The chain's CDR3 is CASSDGVSSGNTIYF. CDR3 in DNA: TGTGCCAGCAGTGATGGTGTGAGCTCTGGAAACACCATATATTTT.

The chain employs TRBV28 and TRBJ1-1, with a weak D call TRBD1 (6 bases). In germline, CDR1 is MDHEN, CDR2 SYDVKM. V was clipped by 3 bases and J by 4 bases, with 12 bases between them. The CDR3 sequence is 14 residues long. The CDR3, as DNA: TGTGCCAGCAGTTTCTTGGGGGCACCCACTGAAGCTTTCTTT. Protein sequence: CASSFLGAPTEAFF.

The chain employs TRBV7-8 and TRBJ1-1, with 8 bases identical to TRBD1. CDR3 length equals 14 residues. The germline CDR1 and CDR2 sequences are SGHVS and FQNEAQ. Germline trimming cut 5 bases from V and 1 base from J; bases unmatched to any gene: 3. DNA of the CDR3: TGTGCCAGCAGCCCAGGGGGCTCGAACACTGAAGCTTTCTTT. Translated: CASSPGGSNTEAFF.

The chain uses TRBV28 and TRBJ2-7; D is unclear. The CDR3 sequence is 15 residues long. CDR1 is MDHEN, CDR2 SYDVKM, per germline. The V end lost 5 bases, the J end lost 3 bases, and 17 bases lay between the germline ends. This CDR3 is CASSPNAGSHYEQYF. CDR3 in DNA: TGTGCCAGCAGTCCAAACGCAGGCTCCCACTACGAGCAGTACTTC.

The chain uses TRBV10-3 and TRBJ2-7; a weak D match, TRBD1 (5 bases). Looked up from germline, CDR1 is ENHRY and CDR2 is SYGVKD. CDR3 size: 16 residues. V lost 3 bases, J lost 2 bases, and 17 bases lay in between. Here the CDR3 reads CAISDFVSGRAYEQYF. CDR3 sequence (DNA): TGTGCCATCAGTGACTTCGTCTCCGGCAGGGCCTACGAGCAGTACTTC.

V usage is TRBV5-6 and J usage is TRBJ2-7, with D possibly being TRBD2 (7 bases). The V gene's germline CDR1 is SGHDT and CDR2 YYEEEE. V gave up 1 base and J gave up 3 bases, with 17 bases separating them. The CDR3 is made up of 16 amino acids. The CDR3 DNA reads TGTGCCAGCAGCTTGTGGGTAGGGGGAGGGATCTACGAGCAGTACTTC. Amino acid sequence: CASSLWVGGGIYEQYF.

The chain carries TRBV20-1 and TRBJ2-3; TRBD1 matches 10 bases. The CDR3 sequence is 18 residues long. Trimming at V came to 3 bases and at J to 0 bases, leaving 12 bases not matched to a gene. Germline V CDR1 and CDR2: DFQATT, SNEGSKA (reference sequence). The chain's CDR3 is CSASSGQGVLRSTDTQYF. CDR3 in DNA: TGCAGTGCTAGTAGCGGACAGGGGGTGCTGCGGAGCACAGATACGCAGTATTTT.